This TCR beta chain appears in the sequencing data of a study of T cell responses to AZD1222 COVID-19 vaccine. The CDR3 consists of 15 residues. CDR1 and CDR2 (germline): MNHEY, SVGAGI. V was trimmed by 4 bases and J by 7 bases, leaving 19 bases between them. Libraries were prepared by immunoSEQ multiplex PCR; TCRdb keeps only in-frame clonotypes and omits some of them. The repertoire consists of about 140,000 clones, with approximately 85% occurring once and the leading ten covering more than 7%. This sequence joins TRBV6-5 and TRBJ1-1, with a tentative D call TRBD1 (5 bases). The TCR was taken from an adult in good health. Material: peripheral blood, obtained on day 0 of AZD1222 vaccination. The CDR3 is CASSLSSGTGYEAFF. CDR3 nucleotide sequence: TGTGCCAGCAGTTTATCCTCGGGGACGGGGTATGAAGCTTTCTTT.